The 10 T cell receptor beta chains below were found in one sample sequenced in a study of radiotherapy plus CTLA-4 blockade in lung cancer. The protocol was immunoSEQ multiplex PCR, while the TCRdb copy is restricted to in-frame clones and leaves out a portion. In the table there are about 100,000 clones, approximately 83% of which are singletons. This specimen was peripheral blood, taken from a patient treated with radiotherapy plus ipilimumab. The receptors were sampled from a human donor with non-small cell lung cancer who had stable disease on radiotherapy plus ipilimumab.

The rearrangement links TRBV6-5 to TRBJ1-2; D is perhaps TRBD1 (5 bases). This CDR3 region has 12 residues. Germline values: CDR1 MNHEY, CDR2 SVGAGI. V gave up 2 bases and J gave up 9 bases, with 10 bases separating them. The CDR3 loop is CASSYTDSRYTF. The CDR3 DNA is TGTGCCAGCAGTTACACAGACAGCCGCTACACCTTC.

This chain uses TRBV15 with TRBJ2-7; 11 bases agree with TRBD2. The V and J ends lost 3 bases and 2 bases, in that order; junction bases with no gene match: 12. Per the germline V gene, CDR1 is LNHNV and CDR2 is YYDKDF (reference sequence). The CDR3 consists of 18 residues. The chain's CDR3 is CATSSQTRTSGFPYEQYF. The CDR3 DNA follows: TGTGCCACCAGCAGTCAAACGAGGACTAGCGGGTTCCCCTACGAGCAGTACTTC.

CDR3 loop: CASSPGQNNSPLHF. The CDR3, as DNA: TGTGCCAGCAGCCCGGGACAGAATAATTCACCCCTCCACTTT. This chain joins TRBV14 and TRBJ1-6; 7 positions match TRBD1. The CDR3 runs 14 residues. CDR1 SGHDN and CDR2 FVKESK come from the germline V gene. Trimming at V came to 4 bases and at J to 5 bases, leaving 2 bases not matched to a gene.

The V call is TRBV28, the J call TRBJ1-1, with a weak D call TRBD1 (5 bases). Germline values: CDR1 MDHEN, CDR2 SYDVKM. V lost 5 bases and J 5 bases, leaving 18 bases between the germline ends. The CDR3 sequence is 15 residues long. The CDR3 spells CASSPLEGLGTEAFF. The CDR3 nucleotides read TGTGCCAGCAGTCCCCTTGAGGGGCTGGGGACTGAAGCTTTCTTT.

The chain couples TRBV9 to TRBJ2-3, with 8 bases identical to TRBD2. This CDR3 has 16 residues. Germline loops: CDR1 SGDLS, CDR2 YYNGEE. With V trimmed by 4 bases and J by 4 bases, 11 bases remained unmatched. CDR3 loop: CASSTPRGGHADTQYF. In nucleotides, the CDR3 is TGTGCCAGCAGCACACCCCGGGGGGGTCACGCAGATACGCAGTATTTT. Together with reference TRBV9 and TRBJ2-3, the CDR3 gives the full variable domain: DSGVTQTPKHLITATGQRVTLRCSPRSGDLSVYWYQQSLDQGLQFLIQYYNGEERAKGNILERFSAQQFPDLHSELNLSSLELGDSALYFCASSTPRGGHADTQYFGPGTRLTVL.

This chain connects TRBV19 to TRBJ1-5; TRBD1 might be the D (6 bases). The CDR3 spans 15 residues. Between the trimmed V and J ends, which lost 10 bases and 4 bases, there was a span of 20 bases. Per the germline V gene, CDR1 is LNHDA and CDR2 is SQIVND (reference sequence). CDR3 in amino acids: CATSEGRGKNQPQHF. The CDR3 region has the DNA TGTGCCACCTCCGAGGGCAGGGGTAAGAATCAGCCCCAGCATTTT. Supplemented by reference TRBV19 and TRBJ1-5, the full variable domain reads DGGITQSPKYLFRKEGQNVTLSCEQNLNHDAMYWYRQDPGQGLRLIYYSQIVNDFQKGDIAEGYSVSREKKESFPLTVTSAQKNPTAFYLCATSEGRGKNQPQHFGDGTRLSIL.

The gene calls are TRBV9 and TRBJ1-2; D might be TRBD1 (5 bases). The CDR3 sequence is 13 residues long. Germline values: CDR1 SGDLS, CDR2 YYNGEE. V lost 2 bases and J 1 base, leaving 6 bases between the germline ends. In nucleotides, the CDR3 is TGTGCCAGCAGCGTCAGGGTTAACTATGGCTACACCTTC. Protein: CASSVRVNYGYTF. The whole variable domain, remainder taken from reference TRBV9 and TRBJ1-2, is DSGVTQTPKHLITATGQRVTLRCSPRSGDLSVYWYQQSLDQGLQFLIQYYNGEERAKGNILERFSAQQFPDLHSELNLSSLELGDSALYFCASSVRVNYGYTFGSGTRLTVV.

This chain uses TRBV6-6 with TRBJ2-7; D possibly uses TRBD1 or TRBD2 (6 bases each). Germline CDR1 reads MNHNY; CDR2 reads SVGAGI (reference sequence). The CDR3 length is 13 residues. V lost 2 bases and J 6 bases, leaving 11 bases between the germline ends. DNA for the CDR3: TGTGCCAGCAGTTACGTCGGGGGCGGCGAGCAGTACTTC. Translated: CASSYVGGGEQYF.

V usage is TRBV28 and J usage is TRBJ2-3; TRBD2 might be the D (7 bases). Germline V gene sequence: CDR1 MDHEN, CDR2 SYDVKM. The V and J ends lost 5 bases and 2 bases respectively, with 14 bases between them. CDR3 length: 15 amino acids. The CDR3 DNA reads TGTGCCAGCAGTCATCACGGGGGGCCCACAGATACGCAGTATTTT. This translates into CASSHHGGPTDTQYF.

CDR3 in amino acids: CASSPELTGEVRETQYF. CDR3 bases: TGTGCCAGCAGCCCTGAATTGACAGGCGAGGTGCGTGAGACCCAGTACTTC. The V and J genes are TRBV7-9 and TRBJ2-5; perhaps TRBD1 as D (6 bases). The germline V gene has CDR1 SEHNR and CDR2 FQNEAQ (reference sequence). The CDR3 consists of 17 residues. V was clipped by 5 bases and J by 5 bases, with 24 bases between them.